These 23 T cell receptor beta chains were sequenced from one sample in a study of blood T cell repertoires in COVID-19 (dated by TCRdb to 2018 to 2020). Library construction relied on the immunoSEQ multiplex PCR assay. The table was pulled from immuneACCESS by TCRdb, which kept in-frame rearrangements only. Such tables lose some clones; where checked, under half of the loss comes from unresolved V genes, and the rest has no known cause. For this sample there are about 36,000 clones; approximately 80% appear just once. The top ten clones comprise around two fifths of the sample. Source material: peripheral blood. The receptors here all came from a human donor in a cohort sampled during active or convalescent COVID-19. The donor label of this sample is uncertain.

This chain links TRBV28 with TRBJ1-5; TRBD1 is a possible D gene (5 bases). V was cut by 10 bases and J by 7 bases, with 17 bases left in between. The CDR3 contains 13 residues. In germline, CDR1 is MDHEN, CDR2 SYDVKM. In nucleotides, the CDR3 is TGTGCCACCCATTGGGGGAGGGTACAGCCCCAGCATTTT. Translation: CATHWGRVQPQHF.

The chain couples TRBV12-5 to TRBJ2-3; the match to TRBD1 covers 8 bases. Germline loops: CDR1 LGHNT, CDR2 FRNRAP. This CDR3 contains 20 residues. The ends lost 5 bases at V and 3 bases at J; junction bases unmatched: 22. The CDR3 loop reads CASGLSRTGRPVRPTDTQYF. The CDR3 DNA follows: TGTGCTAGTGGTCTTTCCCGGACAGGGCGGCCGGTAAGGCCGACAGATACGCAGTATTTT.

This rearrangement joins TRBV7-2 to TRBJ1-3; 9 nucleotides align to TRBD1. After removal of 5 bases from V and 8 bases from J, the junction contained 4 bases not matched to a gene. The CDR3 consists of 13 residues. CDR1 and CDR2 from the germline V gene are SGHTA and FQGNSA. For the CDR3, the DNA is TGTGCCAGCAGCAGGGACAGGGCGGACACCATATATTTT. It translates to CASSRDRADTIYF.

The chain couples TRBV15 to TRBJ1-5, with D perhaps TRBD1 (6 bases). Trimming took 3 bases from V and 0 from J, leaving 12 bases between them. The CDR3 loop spans 16 amino acids. The V gene's germline CDR1 is LNHNV and CDR2 YYDKDF (reference sequence). This CDR3 is CATSSPTGYSNQPQHF. In DNA form, the CDR3 reads TGTGCCACCAGCAGCCCGACAGGCTATAGCAATCAGCCCCAGCATTTT.

A few counts support this clone. V is TRBV6-5 and J is TRBJ1-6; 7 bases agree with TRBD1. Per the germline V gene, CDR1 is MNHEY and CDR2 is SVGAGI. This CDR3 contains 15 residues. With V trimmed by 5 bases and J by 10 bases, 11 bases remained unmatched. In DNA form, the CDR3 reads TGTGCCAGCAGTCGGGACAGCCTCTTGGGGTCACCCCTCCACTTT. Protein: CASSRDSLLGSPLHF.

The chain has TRBV14 and TRBJ1-4; 8 nucleotides match TRBD1. In germline, CDR1 is SGHDN, CDR2 FVKESK. CDR3 length: 14 amino acids. V lost 3 bases, J lost 13 bases, and 10 bases stayed unmatched. This CDR3 is CASSQVQGASILFF. The CDR3 bases are TGTGCCAGCAGCCAGGTGCAGGGGGCAAGTATACTGTTTTTT.

The chain has TRBV19 and TRBJ2-6; TRBD1 aligns across 8 bases. Germline V CDR1 and CDR2: LNHDA, SQIVND (reference sequence). The ends lost 3 bases at V and 1 base at J; junction bases unmatched: 14. The length of the CDR3 is 20 residues. The DNA of the CDR3 is TGTGCCAGTAGTATGGGGAGGTTCGGGACAGGTATGTCTGGGGCCAACGTCCTGACTTTC. As protein: CASSMGRFGTGMSGANVLTF.

This sequence joins TRBV4-1 and TRBJ2-7, with D possibly matching TRBD2 (6 bases). V lost 4 bases and J 0 bases, leaving 19 bases between the germline ends. Per germline, CDR1 MGHRA and CDR2 YSYEKL. The CDR3 covers 17 residues. As DNA, the CDR3 is TGCGCCAGCAGCCCCACTCCTTACGGGGGAGTCTCCTACGAGCAGTACTTC. Protein sequence: CASSPTPYGGVSYEQYF.

The chain couples TRBV7-2 to TRBJ2-1; 11 bases line up with TRBD2. This CDR3 comprises 15 residues. V lost 5 bases to trimming and J lost 4 bases; unmatched junction nucleotides: 4. Germline CDR1 is SGHTA and CDR2 is FQGNSA. The CDR3 DNA sequence: TGTGCCAGCAGCACCGGGACTAGCGGATACAATGAGCAGTTCTTC. Translation gives CASSTGTSGYNEQFF.

A single count supports this clone. The chain joins TRBV4-3 to TRBJ1-6; TRBD1 matches at 9 bases. V was pared by 4 bases and J by 14 bases, with 9 bases of the junction left unmatched. The CDR3 totals 14 residues. Germline V gene sequence: CDR1 LGHNA, CDR2 YSLEER. The CDR3: CASSPSFGTGSLHF. CDR3 DNA sequence: TGCGCCAGCAGCCCTTCTTTTGGGACAGGGTCCCTCCACTTT.

This chain uses TRBV4-3 with TRBJ1-1; weak D call: TRBD1 (6 bases). The CDR3 is 15 residues long. V was clipped by 3 bases and J by 0 bases, with 11 bases between them. CDR1 LGHNA and CDR2 YSLEER come from the germline V gene. The chain's CDR3 is CASSHSDRLNTEAFF. The CDR3 nucleotides are TGCGCCAGCAGCCATTCGGACAGACTGAACACTGAAGCTTTCTTT.

The chain combines TRBV19 with TRBJ1-1; 8 bases line up with TRBD1. With V trimmed by 5 bases and J by 6 bases, 14 bases remained unmatched. This CDR3 contains 16 residues. In germline, CDR1 is LNHDA, CDR2 SQIVND (reference sequence). As DNA, the CDR3 is TGTGCCAGTAGTCCCCCAAGACAGGGGAGGGTTTCTGAAGCTTTCTTT. Protein sequence: CASSPPRQGRVSEAFF.

The V gene is TRBV12-5, the J gene TRBJ2-3; 8 bases are shared with TRBD2. With 1 base clipped from V and 4 bases from J, the junction kept 4 bases outside the gene matches. The CDR3 consists of 15 residues. Germline loops: CDR1 LGHNT, CDR2 FRNRAP. CDR3 bases: TGTGCTAGTGGTTTGGGTCGGGAGGGCCCAGATACGCAGTATTTT. Translating it yields CASGLGREGPDTQYF.

The V call is TRBV4-3, the J call TRBJ1-4; perhaps TRBD1 as D (6 bases). V was clipped by 0 bases and J by 15 bases, with 14 bases between them. CDR3 length: 13 amino acids. Germline CDR1 reads LGHNA; CDR2 reads YSLEER. CDR3 nucleotides: TGCGCCAGCAGCCAAGATAGTAGCAGGGGTGTGTTTTTT. Translating it yields CASSQDSSRGVFF.

V gene TRBV18 combines with J gene TRBJ2-5, with 10 bases lining up with TRBD2. The CDR3 is 17 residues long. Germline V gives CDR1 KGHSH, CDR2 LQKENI. Germline trimming cut 3 bases from V and 7 bases from J; bases unmatched to any gene: 14. CDR3 DNA sequence: TGTGCCAGCTCACCGGCCGTCACTAGCGGGGCAAGGGGGACCCAGTACTTC. This encodes CASSPAVTSGARGTQYF. Variable domain in full (rest from reference TRBV18 and TRBJ2-5): NAGVMQNPRHLVRRRGQEARLRCSPMKGHSHVYWYRQLPEEGLKFMVYLQKENIIDESGMPKERFSAEFPKEGPSILRIQQVVRGDSAAYFCASSPAVTSGARGTQYFGPGTRLLVL.

The chain is built from TRBV29-1 and TRBJ2-2, with 8 bases matching TRBD2. The V gene's germline CDR1 is SQVTM and CDR2 ANQGSEA. Trimming cost V 4 bases and J 6 bases; bases outside gene matches: 1. There are 12 residues in the CDR3. The CDR3 nucleotides are TGCAGCGTTGGGCGGGAGGCCGGGGAGCTGTTTTTT. It is translated as CSVGREAGELFF.

The J gene is TRBJ1-2, the V gene TRBV30; D not resolved. Trimming took off 5 bases at V and 2 bases at J, with 9 bases between the two ends. The CDR3 is 12 residues long. Germline V gene lookup returns CDR1 GTSNPN and CDR2 SVGIG (reference sequence). CDR3 region: CAWDKLNYGYTF. In DNA, the CDR3 is TGTGCCTGGGACAAATTGAACTATGGCTACACCTTC.

The rearrangement links TRBV2 to TRBJ2-3; D might be TRBD2 (6 bases). The germline V and J ends were trimmed by 3 bases and 6 bases, with 13 bases remaining between them. CDR1 and CDR2 from the germline V gene are SNHLY and FYNNEI. The CDR3 is 14 residues long. In nucleotides, the CDR3 is TGTGCCAGCAGTGATCAGGGAGGTCCCGATACGCAGTATTTT. Amino acid sequence: CASSDQGGPDTQYF.

The CDR3 region has the DNA TGTGCCAGCAGTTATCGAAGTCGAGGTTCCGGGGAGCTGTTTTTT. Protein sequence: CASSYRSRGSGELFF. The chain recombines TRBV6-5 with TRBJ2-2; no clear D. CDR3 size: 15 residues. Germline CDR1 MNHEY, CDR2 SVGAGI. V lost 3 bases to trimming and J lost 6 bases, with 14 bases between them.

The chain links TRBV5-1 to TRBJ1-2, with 8 bases lining up with TRBD1. The CDR3 consists of 13 residues. Looked up from germline, CDR1 is SGHRS and CDR2 is YFSETQ. The V segment lost 5 bases and the J segment 4 bases; nucleotides outside the gene matches: 4. Written as DNA, the CDR3 is TGCGCCAGCAGGCTTACAGGGGGCTATGGCTACACCTTC. Amino acid sequence: CASRLTGGYGYTF.

The V call is TRBV5-1, the J call TRBJ1-1; D unresolved. V shed 6 bases and J shed 5 bases, with 17 bases lying between them. The CDR3 sequence is 14 residues long. The germline V gene encodes CDR1 SGHRS and CDR2 YFSETQ. As DNA, the CDR3 is TGCGCCAGCAAGCCGGGCGGGGTATTGACTGAAGCTTTCTTT. This translates into CASKPGGVLTEAFF.

The chain links TRBV7-2 to TRBJ2-6; 12 nucleotides match TRBD1. The CDR3 covers 18 residues. CDR1 is SGHTA, CDR2 FQGNSA, per germline. V lost 1 base, J lost 2 bases, and 3 bases stayed unmatched. CDR3 region: CASSLGGQGAAGANVLTF. The CDR3 DNA is TGTGCCAGCAGCTTAGGGGGACAGGGGGCGGCTGGGGCCAACGTCCTGACTTTC.

DNA of the CDR3: TGTGCCAGCAGTCTGACAGCCCATAGCAATCAGCCCCAGCATTTT. Amino acid sequence: CASSLTAHSNQPQHF. V and J are TRBV7-2 and TRBJ1-5; D perhaps matches TRBD1 (5 bases). V lost 6 bases and J lost 0, with 12 bases in between. Germline V gene lookup returns CDR1 SGHTA and CDR2 FQGNSA. This CDR3 spans 15 amino acids.